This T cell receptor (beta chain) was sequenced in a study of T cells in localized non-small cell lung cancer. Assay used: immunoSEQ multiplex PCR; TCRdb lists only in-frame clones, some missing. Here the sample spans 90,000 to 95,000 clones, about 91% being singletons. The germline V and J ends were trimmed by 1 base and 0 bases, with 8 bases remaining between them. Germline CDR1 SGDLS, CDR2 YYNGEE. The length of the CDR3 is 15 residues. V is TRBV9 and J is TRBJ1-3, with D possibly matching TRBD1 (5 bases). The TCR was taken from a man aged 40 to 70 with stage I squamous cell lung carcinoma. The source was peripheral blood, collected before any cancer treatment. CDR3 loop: CASSVQGSSGNTIYF. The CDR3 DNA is TGTGCCAGCAGCGTACAGGGCAGCTCTGGAAACACCATATATTTT. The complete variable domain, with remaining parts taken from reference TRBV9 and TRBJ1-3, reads DSGVTQTPKHLITATGQRVTLRCSPRSGDLSVYWYQQSLDQGLQFLIQYYNGEERAKGNILERFSAQQFPDLHSELNLSSLELGDSALYFCASSVQGSSGNTIYFGEGSWLTVV.